The rows below give T cell receptor beta chains drawn from one sample of a study of T cells after yellow fever vaccination. TCRdb processed the 5' RACE reads anew with MiXCR; each CDR3 protein has one entry. Here the sample spans 400,000 or so distinct CDR3 sequences, 11% being singletons. The sample here was PBMCs, taken on the day of the first yellow fever vaccination. These receptor sequences come from a man between 18 and 35 years old who received the YFV17D yellow fever vaccine. Both conserved end residues are part of each CDR3. The D gene is left open where the match is weak. Part of the rows lack a size; the others show once, few, many or a class for expanded clones.

clone size: few
J gene: TRBJ1-6
V gene: TRBV6-5
D gene: NA
CDR3 DNA: TGTGCCAGCAGTTACGATGGTTCGAATTCACCCCTCCACTTT
CDR3 protein: CASSYDGSNSPLHF

clone size: NA
J gene: TRBJ1-6
V gene: TRBV20-1
D gene: NA
CDR3 DNA: TGCAGTGCTATACGACAGGTGTTGAATTCACCCCTCCACTTT
CDR3 protein: CSAIRQVLNSPLHF

clone size: NA
J gene: TRBJ1-5
V gene: TRBV20-1
D gene: NA
CDR3 DNA: TGCAGTGCCGAACGGGGGTTTAGTGCGGGAGCCCAGCATTTT
CDR3 protein: CSAERGFSAGAQHF

clone size: NA
J gene: TRBJ1-2
V gene: TRBV18
D gene: NA
CDR3 DNA: TGTGCCAGCTCCCAAAACGAGCGTGTCGGTAAATATGGCTACACCTTC
CDR3 protein: CASSQNERVGKYGYTF

clone size: many
J gene: TRBJ1-1
V gene: TRBV12-3/TRBV12-4
D gene: NA
CDR3 DNA: TGTGCCAGCAGTTTGGGGGGGATCAACACTGAAGCTTTCTTT
CDR3 protein: CASSLGGINTEAFF

clone size: few
J gene: TRBJ2-7
V gene: TRBV6-5
D gene: TRBD1
CDR3 DNA: TGTGCCAGCAGTTACCCTTCGGGACAGAAGTACTTC
CDR3 protein: CASSYPSGQKYF

clone size: NA
J gene: TRBJ1-5
V gene: TRBV7-2
D gene: NA
CDR3 DNA: TGTGCCAGCAGCTTATTGGAGGGGCCTCAGCCCCAGCATTTT
CDR3 protein: CASSLLEGPQPQHF

clone size: few
J gene: TRBJ1-6
V gene: TRBV2
D gene: NA
CDR3 DNA: TGTGCCAGCGCCGCTCAGAGGGAGTCACCCCTCCACTTT
CDR3 protein: CASAAQRESPLHF

clone size: few
J gene: TRBJ2-5
V gene: TRBV7-9
D gene: TRBD2
CDR3 DNA: TGTGCCAGCAGCTTAGCCCTAGCGGGGATAGAGACCCAGTACTTC
CDR3 protein: CASSLALAGIETQYF

clone size: few
J gene: TRBJ1-1
V gene: TRBV15
D gene: NA
CDR3 DNA: TGTGCCACCAGCAGAGCCCACCTGAGGACTGAAGCTTTCTTT
CDR3 protein: CATSRAHLRTEAFF

clone size: few
J gene: TRBJ2-5
V gene: TRBV5-6
D gene: NA
CDR3 DNA: TGTGCCAGCAGCTTAGGGGGAAAGTACCAAGAGACCCAGTACTTC
CDR3 protein: CASSLGGKYQETQYF

clone size: once
J gene: TRBJ1-3
V gene: TRBV18
D gene: TRBD1
CDR3 DNA: TGTGCCAGCTCACCACCGACCGGGACAGGGGGCGGAAACACCATATATTTT
CDR3 protein: CASSPPTGTGGGNTIYF

clone size: NA
J gene: TRBJ1-1
V gene: TRBV29-1
D gene: NA
CDR3 DNA: TGCAGCGTTGAAGTCTACAGGTTGAACACTGAAGCTTTCTTT
CDR3 protein: CSVEVYRLNTEAFF

clone size: NA
J gene: TRBJ2-1
V gene: TRBV18
D gene: NA
CDR3 DNA: TGTGCCAGCTCACCGAAGACGCATGACATCTACAATGAGCAGTTCTTC
CDR3 protein: CASSPKTHDIYNEQFF

clone size: NA
J gene: TRBJ2-7
V gene: TRBV6-2/TRBV6-3
D gene: NA
CDR3 DNA: TGTGCCAGCAGTTCGACGGACCTTTACGAGCAGTACTTC
CDR3 protein: CASSSTDLYEQYF

clone size: few
J gene: TRBJ1-4
V gene: TRBV20-1
D gene: TRBD1
CDR3 DNA: TGCAGTGCTAGAGAACAGGGGGTGGGTGAAAAACTGTTTTTT
CDR3 protein: CSAREQGVGEKLFF

clone size: few
J gene: TRBJ2-3
V gene: TRBV3-1
D gene: NA
CDR3 DNA: TGTGCCAGCAGCTCCTTGGTAGGGGATTCTAGCACAGATACGCAGTATTTT
CDR3 protein: CASSSLVGDSSTDTQYF

clone size: NA
J gene: TRBJ2-3
V gene: TRBV2
D gene: NA
CDR3 DNA: TGTGCCAGCAGTGATGTTAACAGCCCTAGCACAGATACGCAGTATTTT
CDR3 protein: CASSDVNSPSTDTQYF

clone size: NA
J gene: TRBJ1-1
V gene: TRBV7-2
D gene: NA
CDR3 DNA: TGTGCCAGCTGCTTCGCAAGCACTGAAGCTTTCTTT
CDR3 protein: CASCFASTEAFF

clone size: NA
J gene: TRBJ2-3
V gene: TRBV5-1
D gene: NA
CDR3 DNA: TGCGCCAGCAGCTTGTCATTGGATACGCAGTATTTT
CDR3 protein: CASSLSLDTQYF

clone size: NA
J gene: TRBJ2-3
V gene: TRBV11-2
D gene: TRBD2
CDR3 DNA: TGTGCCAGCAGCTTAACAAGACTAGCGGGACTAAGCACAGATACGCAGTATTTT
CDR3 protein: CASSLTRLAGLSTDTQYF

clone size: few
J gene: TRBJ1-5
V gene: TRBV2
D gene: NA
CDR3 DNA: TGTGCCAGCAGTGAAGAGGACGTCAGCTATGGCAATCAGCCCCAGCATTTT
CDR3 protein: CASSEEDVSYGNQPQHF

clone size: few
J gene: TRBJ2-5
V gene: TRBV4-2
D gene: NA
CDR3 DNA: TGTGCCAGCAGCCAGCGAAGACAGTCCGAGACCCAGTACTTC
CDR3 protein: CASSQRRQSETQYF

clone size: NA
J gene: TRBJ2-4
V gene: TRBV6-5
D gene: NA
CDR3 DNA: TGTGCCAGCAGTTACTCCGGGACCCAAAGAAACATTCAGTACTTC
CDR3 protein: CASSYSGTQRNIQYF

clone size: NA
J gene: TRBJ2-3
V gene: TRBV30
D gene: NA
CDR3 DNA: TGTGCCTGGAGTGTACAAGTTAGCACAGATACGCAGTATTTT
CDR3 protein: CAWSVQVSTDTQYF